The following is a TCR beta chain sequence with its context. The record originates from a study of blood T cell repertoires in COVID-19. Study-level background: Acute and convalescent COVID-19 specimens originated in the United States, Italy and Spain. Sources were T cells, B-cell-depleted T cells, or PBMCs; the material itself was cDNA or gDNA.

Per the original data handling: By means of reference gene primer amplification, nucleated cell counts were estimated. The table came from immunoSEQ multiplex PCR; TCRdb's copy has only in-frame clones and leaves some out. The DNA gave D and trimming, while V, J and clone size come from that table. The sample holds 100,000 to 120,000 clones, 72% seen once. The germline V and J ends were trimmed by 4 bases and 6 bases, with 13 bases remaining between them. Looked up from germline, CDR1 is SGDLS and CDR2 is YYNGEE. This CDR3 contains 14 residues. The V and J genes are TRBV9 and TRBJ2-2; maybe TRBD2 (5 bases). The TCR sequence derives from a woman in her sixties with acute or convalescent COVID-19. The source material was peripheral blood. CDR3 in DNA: TGTGCCAGCAGCACTGATCCCGGGGCCGGGGAGCTGTTTTTT. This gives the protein CASSTDPGAGELFF.